These 21 T cell receptor beta chains were all obtained from the same sample, sequenced in a study of shared clonotypes between healthy human individuals. Assay: immunoSEQ multiplex PCR; the TCRdb copy retains only in-frame clones and omits some. The sample consists of some 2,000,000 clones, about 95% of them appearing once. The sequenced sample was naive CD4+ T cells sorted from blood. Subset given: CD45RA+ positively selected. These receptors originate from a man between 18 and 35 years old in good health.

The chain couples TRBV5-1 to TRBJ2-1; D is perhaps TRBD1 (5 bases). The CDR3 contains 17 residues. Germline V gene lookup returns CDR1 SGHRS and CDR2 YFSETQ. Trimming cost V 6 bases and J 0 bases, with 19 bases left between them. The DNA for the CDR3 is TGCGCCAGCAAGTTAACAGGATCGATAAGCTCCTACAATGAGCAGTTCTTC. This sequence encodes CASKLTGSISSYNEQFF.

The chain couples TRBV6-1 to TRBJ2-1; D is perhaps TRBD1 (6 bases). CDR1 and CDR2 (germline): MNHNS, SASEGT. This CDR3 spans 14 amino acids. The V and J ends lost 3 bases and 7 bases respectively, with 13 bases between them. CDR3 coding DNA: TGTGCCAGCAGTGACAGGGGTTTCGGTAATGAGCAGTTCTTC. Protein sequence: CASSDRGFGNEQFF.

This chain links TRBV7-3 with TRBJ1-1; D call uncertain. The germline CDR1 and CDR2 sequences are SGHTA and FQGTGA. The CDR3 runs 15 residues. Trimming removed 4 bases at V and 1 base at J, with 13 bases between. The chain's CDR3 is CASSSNSQKNTEAFF. CDR3 coding DNA: TGTGCCAGCAGCTCCAATAGCCAGAAGAACACTGAAGCTTTCTTT.

This clone has a single count. The CDR3 DNA is TGTGCCAGCAGCGAGCCCCGGACAGCAGATACGCAGTATTTT. It codes for CASSEPRTADTQYF. The chain employs TRBV25-1 and TRBJ2-3; a weak D match, TRBD1 (6 bases). Germline V gene lookup returns CDR1 MGHDK and CDR2 SYGVNS. V was shortened by 6 bases and J by 4 bases, with 14 bases between the two germline ends. The CDR3 is 14 residues long. The entire variable domain, with the rest obtained from reference TRBV25-1 and TRBJ2-3, is as follows: EADIYQTPRYLVIGTGKKITLECSQTMGHDKMYWYQQDPGMELHLIHYSYGVNSTEKGDLSSESTVSRIRTEHFPLTLESARPSHTSQYLCASSEPRTADTQYFGPGTRLTVL.

The J gene is TRBJ1-6, the V gene TRBV7-2; D gene ambiguous. V was pared by 2 bases and J by 8 bases, with 7 bases between. This CDR3 contains 13 residues. CDR1 is SGHTA, CDR2 FQGNSA, per germline. The CDR3 DNA follows: TGTGCCAGCAGCTTATTAACGGATTCACCCCTCCACTTT. Translation gives CASSLLTDSPLHF.

CDR3 sequence reads: CASSSRTGDPYTEAFF. CDR3 sequence (DNA): TGTGCCAGCAGTTCCCGGACAGGAGACCCTTACACTGAAGCTTTCTTT. The J gene is TRBJ1-1, the V gene TRBV28, with 7 bases lining up with TRBD1. CDR3 size: 16 residues. J was trimmed by 3 bases and V by 4 bases; bases with no gene match: 11. CDR1 is MDHEN, CDR2 SYDVKM, per germline.

The rearrangement joins TRBV30 to TRBJ1-6; D not resolved. V lost 4 bases to trimming and J lost 6 bases, with 16 bases between them. CDR1 and CDR2 (germline): GTSNPN, SVGIG (reference sequence). This CDR3 is built from 15 residues. The CDR3 DNA follows: TGTGCCTGGACCAACTCAGGAGGCTTTAATTCACCCCTCCACTTT. Its translation: CAWTNSGGFNSPLHF.

Concerning this clone itself: At the DNA level, this CDR3 is encoded by other sequences in the same sample as well. The chain has TRBV6-5 and TRBJ2-1; D may be TRBD2 (5 bases). Trimming left V 4 bases short and J 0 bases short, with 13 bases between. The CDR3 runs to 16 residues. CDR1 is MNHEY and CDR2 is SVGAGI in the germline V gene. In DNA form, the CDR3 reads TGTGCCAGCAGTTCCCTGGCGGGCAGCTCCTACAATGAGCAGTTCTTC. Amino acids: CASSSLAGSSYNEQFF.

The rearrangement links TRBV7-2 to TRBJ2-5; a possible D gene is TRBD2 (6 bases). Germline V CDR1 and CDR2: SGHTA, FQGNSA. V dropped 4 bases and J dropped 5 bases, with 17 bases sitting between them. CDR3 length: 15 residues. CDR3 sequence (DNA): TGTGCCAGCAGCTACGGCGGGAACGACAAGGAGACCCAGTACTTC. Residues: CASSYGGNDKETQYF.

V usage is TRBV7-2 and J usage is TRBJ2-2; D gene ambiguous. V lost 3 bases and J lost 6, with 5 bases in between. CDR3 size: 12 residues. In germline, CDR1 is SGHTA, CDR2 FQGNSA. In DNA, the CDR3 is TGTGCCAGCAGCTTTGGTTCCGGGGAGCTGTTTTTT. This sequence encodes CASSFGSGELFF.

V gene TRBV5-1 combines with J gene TRBJ1-2; the match to TRBD1 covers 9 bases. The germline gives CDR1 SGHRS, CDR2 YFSETQ. The V and J ends lost 4 bases and 5 bases, in that order; junction bases with no gene match: 9. CDR3 size: 15 residues. CDR3 bases: TGCGCCAGCAGCGATCAGGGACAGGGAGAGTATGGCTACACCTTC. Its protein is CASSDQGQGEYGYTF.

This rearrangement joins TRBV7-8 to TRBJ2-3; 7 bases fit TRBD2. J gave up 6 bases and V 3 bases, and 9 bases lay outside the gene matches. The CDR3 runs 15 residues. Germline lookup yields CDR1 SGHVS and CDR2 FQNEAQ. CDR3 nucleotides: TGTGCCAGCAGCTTTAGGACTGGGGGAGGGGATACGCAGTATTTT. Protein sequence: CASSFRTGGGDTQYF.

Details on this clone: A much larger clone differs by one base, so this may be a read error. The missing conserved phenylalanine or tryptophan at the end of this CDR3 makes a read error likely. The rearrangement links TRBV28 to TRBJ1-1; 9 nucleotides match TRBD1. With 6 bases clipped from V and 0 bases from J, the junction kept 5 bases outside the gene matches. The CDR3 sequence is 15 residues long. Looked up from germline, CDR1 is MDHEN and CDR2 is SYDVKM. CDR3 in amino acids: CASSSDRGVNTEAFL. As DNA, the CDR3 is TGTGCCAGCAGCTCAGACAGGGGGGTGAACACTGAAGCTTTCCTT.

The rearrangement links TRBV2 to TRBJ2-7; D may be TRBD1 (5 bases). Trimming pared 4 bases from V and 0 bases from J, leaving 13 bases between. Germline lookup yields CDR1 SNHLY and CDR2 FYNNEI. The CDR3 spans 15 residues. This CDR3 is CASSAVGQGSYEQYF. The CDR3 DNA is TGTGCCAGCAGTGCAGTAGGGCAGGGCTCCTACGAGCAGTACTTC.

The genes are TRBV11-2 and TRBJ1-6, with 8 positions matching TRBD1. The CDR3 loop spans 17 amino acids. CDR1 is SGHAT, CDR2 FQNNGV, per germline. V gave up 3 bases and J gave up 4 bases; unmatched junction bases: 8. The CDR3, as DNA: TGTGCCAGCAGCTTTTCCGGACAGGGAATGTATAATTCACCCCTCCACTTT. Its translation is CASSFSGQGMYNSPLHF.

The J gene is TRBJ2-1, the V gene TRBV5-4, with TRBD2 matching 9 bases. Trimming cost V 5 bases and J 6 bases; bases outside gene matches: 15. The CDR3 is 17 amino acids. Germline values: CDR1 SGHNT, CDR2 YYREEE (reference sequence). The CDR3 bases are TGTGCCAGCAGACTTTCCCGGAGCGGGGGGTCATCCAATGAGCAGTTCTTC. It encodes CASRLSRSGGSSNEQFF.

The gene calls are TRBV30 and TRBJ1-2; 7 bases map to TRBD1. Trimming removed 2 bases from V and 0 bases from J; junction bases left unmatched: 0. CDR1 GTSNPN and CDR2 SVGIG come from the germline V gene (reference sequence). CDR3 length: 13 residues. The CDR3 nucleotides are TGTGCCTGGAGTACAGGGGCTAACTATGGCTACACCTTC. This codes for CAWSTGANYGYTF.

This chain links TRBV7-2 with TRBJ2-7; no reliable D call. This CDR3 is built from 11 residues. CDR1 and CDR2 from the germline V gene are SGHTA and FQGNSA. V lost 5 bases and J lost 3, with 5 bases in between. CDR3 protein: CASSPDYEQYF. As DNA, the CDR3 is TGTGCCAGCAGCCCAGACTACGAGCAGTACTTC.

V gene TRBV5-1 combines with J gene TRBJ1-2; D unresolved. The CDR3 has 13 amino acids. CDR1 and CDR2 (germline): SGHRS, YFSETQ. Between the trimmed V and J ends, which lost 0 bases and 8 bases, there was a span of 11 bases. In DNA form, the CDR3 reads TGCGCCAGCAGCTTGGATTCTGGTCGGGGCTACACCTTC. It is translated as CASSLDSGRGYTF.

The rearrangement links TRBV6-1 to TRBJ1-1; possible D gene TRBD1, 6 bases. The CDR3 length is 16 residues. Germline V gene lookup returns CDR1 MNHNS and CDR2 SASEGT. Trimming took off 2 bases at V and 1 base at J, with 14 bases between the two ends. CDR3 DNA: TGTGCCAGCAGTGAAATGGGGGCATTGGGGAACACTGAAGCTTTCTTT. This gives the protein CASSEMGALGNTEAFF.

V gene TRBV7-9 combines with J gene TRBJ2-7; D may be TRBD1 (6 bases). This CDR3 has 12 amino acids. V was shortened by 6 bases and J by 6 bases, with 12 bases between the two germline ends. Germline assignment: CDR1 SEHNR and CDR2 FQNEAQ (reference sequence). This CDR3 is CASSKTGVEQYF. For the CDR3, the DNA is TGTGCCAGCAGTAAGACAGGTGTCGAGCAGTACTTC.